Shown below are 5 T cell receptor beta chains from a single sample sequenced in a study of blood T cell repertoires in COVID-19. This table comes from immunoSEQ multiplex PCR, and its TCRdb copy is limited to in-frame clones, with some not included. The sample lists some 190,000 clones; around 80% were seen once. The sample comprised peripheral blood. Every receptor here comes from a woman aged 50 to 60 with acute or convalescent COVID-19.

This clone occurred a few times. This sequence joins TRBV10-3 and TRBJ1-1, with 7 bases aligning to TRBD1. This CDR3 contains 12 residues. J gave up 8 bases and V 6 bases, and 6 bases lay outside the gene matches. Germline V gene lookup returns CDR1 ENHRY and CDR2 SYGVKD. In nucleotides, the CDR3 is TGTGCCATCAGGGGCGGGACAGAAGAAGCTTTCTTT. Protein: CAIRGGTEEAFF.

The chain couples TRBV20-1 to TRBJ1-6; 8 bases map to TRBD1. The CDR3 is 14 amino acids. V dropped 6 bases and J dropped 7; count of bases not matched to a gene: 8. Germline CDR1 and CDR2: DFQATT and SNEGSKA (reference sequence). The CDR3 DNA reads as TGCAGTGCCAGTTCCGGGACAGGAAATTCACCCCTCCACTTT. It translates to CSASSGTGNSPLHF.

The chain joins TRBV3-1 (or the pseudogene TRBV3-2) to TRBJ2-7, with D perhaps TRBD1 (5 bases). This CDR3 region has 12 residues. CDR1 is LGHDT and CDR2 is YNNKEL in the germline V gene (reference sequence). V dropped 2 bases and J dropped 3 bases, with 5 bases sitting between them. CDR3 bases: TGTGCCAGCAGCCAAAGGGGCTACGAGCAGTACTTC. This encodes CASSQRGYEQYF.

In its sample, this clone was seen a few times. The chain couples TRBV6-2 or TRBV6-3 to TRBJ2-7, with D perhaps TRBD1 (5 bases). The CDR3 totals 14 residues. CDR1 is MNHEY, CDR2 SVGEGT, per germline. The V and J ends lost 4 bases and 0 bases respectively, with 10 bases between them. The CDR3 DNA reads as TGTGCCAGCAGTTGGCAGGGAAGCTCCTACGAGCAGTACTTC. Amino acid sequence: CASSWQGSSYEQYF.

In this sample, this clone turned up once. V is TRBV5-4 and J is TRBJ1-5; D uncertain. Germline CDR1 SGHNT, CDR2 YYREEE (reference sequence). V gave up 4 bases and J gave up 4 bases, with 15 bases separating them. CDR3 size: 15 residues. CDR3 DNA: TGTGCCAGCAGCAACCGACCGGGAGGGAATCAGCCCCAGCATTTT. It encodes CASSNRPGGNQPQHF.